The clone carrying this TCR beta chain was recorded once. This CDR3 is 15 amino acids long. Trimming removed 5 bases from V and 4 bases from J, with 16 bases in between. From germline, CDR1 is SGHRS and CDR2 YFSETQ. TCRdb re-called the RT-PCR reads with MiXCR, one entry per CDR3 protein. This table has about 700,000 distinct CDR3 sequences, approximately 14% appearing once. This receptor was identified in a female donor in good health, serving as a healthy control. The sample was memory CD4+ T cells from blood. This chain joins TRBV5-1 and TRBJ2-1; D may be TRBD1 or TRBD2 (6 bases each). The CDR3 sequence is CASSSLEGGYNEQFF. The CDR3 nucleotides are TGCGCCAGCAGTTCACTAGAGGGGGGTTACAATGAGCAGTTCTTC.